This T cell receptor beta chain stems from a study of blood T cell repertoires in COVID-19. Background on the study: COVID-19 samples from acute and convalescent phases originated in the United States, Italy and Spain. PBMCs, B-cell-depleted T cells, or T cells were the source of the cDNA or gDNA that made up the material.

Sequencing was performed with immunoSEQ multiplex PCR; in TCRdb, only in-frame clones are kept and a portion is missing. The sample has 150,000 or so clones, 77% seen once. CDR1 and CDR2 from the germline V gene are SGHTA and FQGNSA. The CDR3 runs 12 residues. Trimming took 7 bases from V and 5 from J, leaving 11 bases between them. The chain has TRBV7-2 and TRBJ2-5; D unclear. The clonotype was recovered from a woman aged 50 to 65 with active or convalescent COVID-19. The source material was peripheral blood. CDR3 sequence: CASTVPAETQYF. The CDR3 DNA reads as TGTGCCAGCACCGTACCTGCGGAGACCCAGTACTTC. The variable domain in full, completed from reference TRBV7-2 and TRBJ2-5, reads GAGVSQSPSNKVTEKGKDVELRCDPISGHTALYWYRQSLGQGLEFLIYFQGNSAPDKSGLPSDRFSAERTGGSVSTLTIQRTQQEDSAVYLCASTVPAETQYFGPGTRLLVL.